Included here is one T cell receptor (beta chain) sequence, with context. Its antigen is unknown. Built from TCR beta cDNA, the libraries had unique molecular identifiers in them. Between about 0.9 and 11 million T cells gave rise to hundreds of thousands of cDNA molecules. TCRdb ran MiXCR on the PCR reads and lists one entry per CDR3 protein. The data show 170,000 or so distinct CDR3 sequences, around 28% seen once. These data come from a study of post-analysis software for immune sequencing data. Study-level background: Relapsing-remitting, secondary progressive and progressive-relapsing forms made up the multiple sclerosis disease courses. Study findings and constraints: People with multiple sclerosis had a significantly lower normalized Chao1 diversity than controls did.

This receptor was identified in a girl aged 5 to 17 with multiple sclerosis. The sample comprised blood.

CDR3 residues: CSVWDGRLYF. CDR3 coding DNA: TGCAGCGTTTGGGACGGCAGGTTGTATTTT. This chain joins TRBV29-1 and TRBJ2-3; the D gene could be TRBD1 or TRBD2 (5 bases each). Per germline, CDR1 SQVTM and CDR2 ANQGSEA. Trimming shortened V by 5 bases and J by 14 bases, and 14 bases separated the two germline ends. This CDR3 contains 10 residues.